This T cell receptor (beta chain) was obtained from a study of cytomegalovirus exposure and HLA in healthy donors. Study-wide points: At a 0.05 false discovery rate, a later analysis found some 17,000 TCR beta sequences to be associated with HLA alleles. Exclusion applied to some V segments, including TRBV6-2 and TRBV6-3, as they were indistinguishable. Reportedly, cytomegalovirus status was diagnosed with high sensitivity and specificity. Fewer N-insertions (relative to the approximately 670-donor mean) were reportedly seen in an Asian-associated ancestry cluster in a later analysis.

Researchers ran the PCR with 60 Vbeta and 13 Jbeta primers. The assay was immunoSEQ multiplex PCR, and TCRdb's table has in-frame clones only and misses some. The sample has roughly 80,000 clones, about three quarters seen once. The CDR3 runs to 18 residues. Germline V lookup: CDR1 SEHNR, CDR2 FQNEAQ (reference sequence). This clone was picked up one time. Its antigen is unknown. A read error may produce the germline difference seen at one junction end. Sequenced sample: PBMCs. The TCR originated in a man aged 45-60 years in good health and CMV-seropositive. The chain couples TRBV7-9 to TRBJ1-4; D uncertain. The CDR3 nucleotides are TGTTCCAGCAGCTTACGGGAAGCGGGAAGAAGAGCTAATGAAAAACTGTTTTTT. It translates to CSSSLREAGRRANEKLFF.